These 25 T cell receptor beta chains originate from one sample sequenced in a study of blood T cell repertoires in COVID-19 (dated by TCRdb to 2018 to 2020). Libraries were built with the immunoSEQ multiplex PCR assay. Held by TCRdb, this immuneACCESS table contains in-frame sequences only and omits some clones. Under half of the omission traces to an unresolved V gene where checked; the cause of the rest is unknown. For this sample there are some 300,000 clones; about nine tenths appear just once. Approximately 2% of the sample comes from the top ten. The sample consisted of peripheral blood. The receptors originated from a man aged 18 to 29 with active or convalescent COVID-19.

The chain recombines TRBV4-1 with TRBJ2-7; possible D gene TRBD2, 6 bases. The CDR3 loop spans 14 amino acids. The germline V and J ends were trimmed by 2 bases and 4 bases, with 12 bases remaining between them. CDR1 MGHRA and CDR2 YSYEKL come from the germline V gene. The CDR3 sequence: CASSQYEGGYEQYF. Written as DNA, the CDR3 is TGCGCCAGCAGCCAATACGAGGGAGGTTACGAGCAGTACTTC.

In this sample, this clone turned up once. This rearrangement joins TRBV27 to TRBJ2-1, with 12 bases identical to TRBD2. V gave up 0 bases and J gave up 4 bases; unmatched junction bases: 13. Germline CDR1 is MNHEY and CDR2 is SMNVEV (reference sequence). This CDR3 spans 20 amino acids. CDR3 in DNA: TGTGCCAGCAGTTTATCCGTTAGACTAGCGGGAGTAACGGGGTACAATGAGCAGTTCTTC. The encoded protein is CASSLSVRLAGVTGYNEQFF.

The chain is built from TRBV7-9 and TRBJ2-1; TRBD1 agrees at 7 bases. Germline assignment: CDR1 SEHNR and CDR2 FQNEAQ (reference sequence). The CDR3 sequence is 14 residues long. V shed 7 bases, J shed 3 bases, and the junction held 6 bases outside the gene matches. CDR3 DNA sequence: TGTGCCAGCACCCCAGGACAGGTCTACAATGAGCAGTTCTTC. As protein: CASTPGQVYNEQFF. The full variable domain, rest sourced from reference TRBV7-9 and TRBJ2-1, is DTGVSQNPRHKITKRGQNVTFRCDPISEHNRLYWYRQTLGQGPEFLTYFQNEAQLEKSRLLSDRFSAERPKGSFSTLEIQRTEQGDSAMYLCASTPGQVYNEQFFGPGTRLTVL.

The chain combines TRBV3-1 (or the pseudogene TRBV3-2) with TRBJ2-5, with 7 bases aligning to TRBD2. V was pared by 4 bases and J by 2 bases, with 7 bases of the junction left unmatched. Germline CDR1 LGHDT, CDR2 YNNKEL (reference sequence). The CDR3 consists of 15 residues. For the CDR3, the DNA is TGTGCCAGCAGCCTGGGTCGGGGGGTACAAGAGACCCAGTACTTC. Translated, it gives CASSLGRGVQETQYF.

With regard to this clone: Additional DNA sequences in this sample encode the identical CDR3. J is TRBJ2-2 and V is TRBV18, with D unresolved. Germline V gene sequence: CDR1 KGHSH, CDR2 LQKENI. This CDR3 has 15 amino acids. Trimming removed 3 bases at V and 4 bases at J, with 12 bases between. The CDR3 sequence is CASSPLAGRTGELFF. As DNA, the CDR3 is TGTGCCAGCTCACCCTTGGCTGGCCGCACCGGGGAGCTGTTTTTT.

The chain links TRBV19 to TRBJ2-7; TRBD2 might be the D (6 bases). The length of the CDR3 is 14 residues. V was trimmed by 3 bases and J by 2 bases, leaving 11 bases between them. Germline-derived CDR1 and CDR2 are LNHDA and SQIVND (reference sequence). DNA of the CDR3: TGTGCCAGTAGTATTGGAGCGGGTACCTACGAGCAGTACTTC. Amino acids: CASSIGAGTYEQYF.

The chain couples TRBV4-3 to TRBJ2-2; TRBD2 agrees at 9 bases. Germline CDR1 LGHNA, CDR2 YSLEER. V was pared by 0 bases and J by 6 bases, with 5 bases of the junction left unmatched. CDR3 length equals 16 residues. CDR3 loop: CASSQDLGGGAGELFF. In nucleotides, the CDR3 is TGCGCCAGCAGCCAAGATTTGGGCGGGGGGGCCGGGGAGCTGTTTTTT.

The rearrangement joins TRBV5-5 to TRBJ1-5; the D gene is possibly TRBD1 (5 bases). The CDR3 consists of 15 residues. The V end lost 1 base, the J end lost 1 base, and 9 bases lay between the germline ends. From germline, CDR1 is SGHKS and CDR2 YYEKEE (reference sequence). The CDR3 reads CASSLSRGSNQPQHF. The CDR3 nucleotides are TGTGCCAGCAGCTTGAGTCGGGGGAGCAATCAGCCCCAGCATTTT.

The chain uses TRBV5-5 and TRBJ1-4; TRBD1 matches 9 bases. Germline trimming cut 3 bases from V and 7 bases from J; bases unmatched to any gene: 7. Per germline, CDR1 SGHKS and CDR2 YYEKEE (reference sequence). This CDR3 contains 15 residues. CDR3 protein: CASSSQQGAAEKLFF. The CDR3 DNA is TGTGCCAGCAGCTCCCAACAGGGGGCAGCTGAAAAACTGTTTTTT.

The chain recombines TRBV18 with TRBJ2-7; 7 nucleotides align to TRBD1. CDR3 length equals 14 residues. After removal of 1 base from V and 2 bases from J, the junction contained 2 bases not matched to a gene. The germline CDR1 and CDR2 sequences are KGHSH and LQKENI. DNA of the CDR3: TGTGCCAGCTCACCACAAACAGGGGCCTACGAGCAGTACTTC. Protein product: CASSPQTGAYEQYF.

This rearrangement joins TRBV4-2 to TRBJ2-1; weak D call: TRBD2 (6 bases). CDR1 is LGHNA, CDR2 YNFKEQ, per germline. The CDR3 is 13 amino acids. V gave up 4 bases and J gave up 15 bases, with 19 bases separating them. The CDR3 DNA reads as TGTGCCAGCAGCCGATCGGAGGGGAATCCTCTGTTCTTC. It translates to CASSRSEGNPLFF.

The chain uses TRBV18 and TRBJ1-6, with 7 bases aligning to TRBD1. The ends lost 3 bases at V and 0 bases at J; junction bases unmatched: 8. Germline-derived CDR1 and CDR2 are KGHSH and LQKENI. This CDR3 is built from 18 residues. The CDR3 is CASSPRQGRGSYNSPLHF. In DNA form, the CDR3 reads TGTGCCAGCTCACCCAGACAGGGTCGAGGCTCCTATAATTCACCCCTCCACTTT. Together with reference TRBV18 and TRBJ1-6, the CDR3 gives the full variable domain: NAGVMQNPRHLVRRRGQEARLRCSPMKGHSHVYWYRQLPEEGLKFMVYLQKENIIDESGMPKERFSAEFPKEGPSILRIQQVVRGDSAAYFCASSPRQGRGSYNSPLHFGNGTRLTVT.

The chain links TRBV28 to TRBJ2-7; TRBD1 aligns across 8 bases. CDR1 and CDR2 (germline): MDHEN, SYDVKM. After removal of 6 bases from V and 5 bases from J, the junction contained 12 bases not matched to a gene. The CDR3 totals 15 residues. The CDR3 reads CASRTTRGPGDEQYF. The CDR3 DNA reads TGTGCCAGCAGAACCACCAGGGGGCCAGGGGACGAGCAGTACTTC.

The table lists this clone with a few counts. The rearrangement joins TRBV7-7 to TRBJ2-1, with 11 bases that match TRBD2. This CDR3 has 15 residues. J gave up 6 bases and V 3 bases, and 4 bases lay outside the gene matches. The germline V gene has CDR1 SSHAT and CDR2 FNYEAQ (reference sequence). The CDR3 sequence is CASSFSTSGTNEQFF. The CDR3 DNA is TGTGCCAGCAGCTTCTCGACTAGCGGGACCAATGAGCAGTTCTTC.

V is TRBV7-9 and J is TRBJ2-1; possibly TRBD1 for D (6 bases). Germline loops: CDR1 SEHNR, CDR2 FQNEAQ (reference sequence). V was pared by 5 bases and J by 1 base, with 18 bases between. The CDR3 is made up of 17 amino acids. CDR3 coding DNA: TGTGCCAGCAGCCCTACAGGCAGGGGTTGGTCCTACAATGAGCAGTTCTTC. Its protein product is CASSPTGRGWSYNEQFF.

The chain recombines TRBV4-1 with TRBJ1-5; D might be TRBD1 (5 bases). Trimming removed 1 base at V and 6 bases at J, with 10 bases between. The CDR3 extends over 14 amino acids. Germline V gene sequence: CDR1 MGHRA, CDR2 YSYEKL. The CDR3 DNA is TGCGCCAGCAGCCAAGTTGGGGGAGGTCAGCCCCAGCATTTT. This codes for CASSQVGGGQPQHF.

V gene TRBV6-5 combines with J gene TRBJ1-5, with a tentative D call TRBD1 (6 bases). The CDR3 contains 15 residues. Trimming stripped 5 bases from V and 6 bases from J, with 17 bases between. Looked up from germline, CDR1 is MNHEY and CDR2 is SVGAGI. The CDR3 region has the DNA TGTGCCAGCAGTATTATAGAGGGGGTCCGTCAGCCCCAGCATTTT. Translating gives CASSIIEGVRQPQHF.

J is TRBJ1-1 and V is TRBV6-5; D gene uncertain. Germline V lookup: CDR1 MNHEY, CDR2 SVGAGI. The CDR3 sequence is 13 residues long. The V and J ends lost 8 bases and 6 bases respectively, with 16 bases between them. CDR3 DNA: TGTGCCAGCGGCCCCTGGAGGGAGGCTGAAGCTTTCTTT. Translated: CASGPWREAEAFF.

V usage is TRBV4-1 and J usage is TRBJ2-7; weak D call: TRBD1 (5 bases). This CDR3 has 15 residues. Germline V gives CDR1 MGHRA, CDR2 YSYEKL. Trimming shortened V by 5 bases and J by 0 bases, and 14 bases separated the two germline ends. CDR3 region: CASSGRQGNSYEQYF. CDR3 in DNA: TGCGCCAGCAGCGGCCGGCAGGGAAACTCCTACGAGCAGTACTTC.

The rearrangement joins TRBV7-7 to TRBJ2-1; 9 bases map to TRBD1. The CDR3 extends over 16 amino acids. Looked up from germline, CDR1 is SSHAT and CDR2 is FNYEAQ (reference sequence). Trimming cost V 5 bases and J 4 bases; bases outside gene matches: 9. The CDR3: CASSPITGGQYNEQFF. In DNA, the CDR3 is TGTGCCAGCAGCCCAATTACAGGGGGCCAATACAATGAGCAGTTCTTC.

This clone was counted only a few times. The V and J genes are TRBV12-5 and TRBJ2-7; D perhaps matches TRBD2 (6 bases). The CDR3 spans 11 residues. Germline loops: CDR1 LGHNT, CDR2 FRNRAP. The CDR3 loop is CASGDSYEQYF. The CDR3, as DNA: TGTGCCTCGGGGGACTCCTACGAGCAGTACTTC.

The chain is built from TRBV19 and TRBJ2-1, with 10 bases that match TRBD2. The CDR3 length is 15 residues. Germline V lookup: CDR1 LNHDA, CDR2 SQIVND (reference sequence). Trimming cost V 5 bases and J 3 bases; bases outside gene matches: 4. The CDR3 sequence is CASSLTSGYYNEQFF. In DNA, the CDR3 is TGTGCCAGTAGTTTGACTAGCGGGTACTACAATGAGCAGTTCTTC.

The DNA of the CDR3 is TGTGCCAGCTCGACAGGGGGGAACACTGAAGCTTTCTTT. This translates into CASSTGGNTEAFF. The chain employs TRBV18 and TRBJ1-1, with TRBD1 matching 9 bases. The CDR3 is 13 amino acids. The germline V gene encodes CDR1 KGHSH and CDR2 LQKENI. V lost 6 bases and J lost 1; bases outside the gene matches: 0.

CDR3 loop: CASSLNRGEQYF. In DNA form, the CDR3 reads TGTGCCAGCAGTCTAAACAGGGGCGAGCAGTACTTC. The V call is TRBV28, the J call TRBJ2-7; 7 bases line up with TRBD1. The junction had 4 bases not matched to a gene; V was cut back by 5 bases and J by 6 bases. The germline V gene has CDR1 MDHEN and CDR2 SYDVKM. CDR3 length: 12 residues.

The genes are TRBV27 and TRBJ2-1; D gene unclear. Germline CDR1 MNHEY, CDR2 SMNVEV (reference sequence). CDR3 size: 14 residues. The germline V and J ends were trimmed by 5 bases and 0 bases, with 8 bases remaining between them. The CDR3 protein is CASSLPSSYNEQFF. CDR3 nucleotides: TGTGCCAGCAGTCTCCCCAGCTCCTACAATGAGCAGTTCTTC.